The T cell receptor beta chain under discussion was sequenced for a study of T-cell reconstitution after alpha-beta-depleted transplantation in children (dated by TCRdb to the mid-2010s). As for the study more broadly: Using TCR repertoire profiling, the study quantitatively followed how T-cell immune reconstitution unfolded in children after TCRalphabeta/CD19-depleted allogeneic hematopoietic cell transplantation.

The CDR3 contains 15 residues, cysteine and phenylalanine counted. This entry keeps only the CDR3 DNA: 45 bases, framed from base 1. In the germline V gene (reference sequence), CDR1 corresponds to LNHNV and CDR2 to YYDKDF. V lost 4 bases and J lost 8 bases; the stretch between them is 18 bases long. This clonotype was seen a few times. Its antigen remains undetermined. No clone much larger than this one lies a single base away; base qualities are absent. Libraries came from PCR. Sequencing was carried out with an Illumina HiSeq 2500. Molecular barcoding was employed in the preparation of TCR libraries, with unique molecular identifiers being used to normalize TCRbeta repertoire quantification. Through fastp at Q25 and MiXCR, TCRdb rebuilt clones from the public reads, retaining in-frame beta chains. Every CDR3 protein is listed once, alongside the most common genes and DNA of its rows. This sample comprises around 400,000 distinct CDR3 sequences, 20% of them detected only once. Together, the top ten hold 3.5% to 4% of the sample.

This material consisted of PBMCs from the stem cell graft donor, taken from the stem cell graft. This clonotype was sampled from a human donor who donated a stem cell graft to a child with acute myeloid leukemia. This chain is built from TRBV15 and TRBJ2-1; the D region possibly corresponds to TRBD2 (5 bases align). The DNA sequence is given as TGTGCCACCAGCAATTCCCTAGCTATCAGTTATGAGCAGTTCTTC. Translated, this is CATSNSLAISYEQFF.